This record looks at one T cell receptor beta chain sequence and its context. Its antigen is not identified. Trimming removed 4 bases at V and 7 bases at J, with 10 bases between. CDR1 MNHEY and CDR2 SVGAGI come from the germline V gene. This CDR3 comprises 12 residues. The data derive from a study of T cell responses to AZD1222 COVID-19 vaccine. Whole-study results and caveats: None of the repertoires were sampled until the peak T cell response had passed. Spike-spanning, vaccine-associated CD4 TCRs were dominant at 160-218 and 743-854. Among spike-specific TCRs, nearly half reportedly target unmutated variant regions. Among the donors, most were white British and more were female, and clonal diversity was possibly underestimated.

This table comes from immunoSEQ multiplex PCR, and its TCRdb copy is limited to in-frame clones, with some not included. This table has approximately 180,000 clones, 90% appearing once. This sequence originates from an adult in good health. This chain uses TRBV6-5 with TRBJ1-1; D is uncertain. Sequencing was performed on peripheral blood, taken on day 0 of AZD1222 vaccination. CDR3: CASSSFGSEAFF. CDR3 nucleotides: TGTGCCAGCAGTTCCTTTGGGAGTGAAGCTTTCTTT.